This T cell receptor (beta chain) was recovered during a study of beta chain features in type 1 diabetes. For the study at large: Examined across all samples were over 85 million sorted cells.

Sequencing targeted expressed TCRB transcripts, as all isolated RNA had been reverse transcribed. Clones were read by immunoSEQ multiplex PCR, and TCRdb kept only the in-frame ones, dropping some. The repertoire has 360,000 or so clones, less than 20% of them found once; the top ten carry about 0.045%. Germline loops: CDR1 SNHLY, CDR2 FYNNEI. This CDR3 has 11 amino acids. V gave up 6 bases and J gave up 12 bases, with 15 bases separating them. The sequence was collected from a woman aged 18-29 years in good health. The chain recombines TRBV2 with TRBJ2-7; tentatively, D is TRBD2 (6 bases). Sequenced material: naive CD4+ T cells from blood. In DNA form, the CDR3 reads TGTGCCAGCAGGGCGGGACGACTTTTGTACTTC. It translates to CASRAGRLLYF. The variable domain in full, with the rest retrieved from reference TRBV2 and TRBJ2-7, is EPEVTQTPSHQVTQMGQEVILRCVPISNHLYFYWYRQILGQKVEFLVSFYNNEISEKSEIFDDQFSVERPDGSNFTLKIRSTKLEDSAMYFCASRAGRLLYFGPGTRLTVT.